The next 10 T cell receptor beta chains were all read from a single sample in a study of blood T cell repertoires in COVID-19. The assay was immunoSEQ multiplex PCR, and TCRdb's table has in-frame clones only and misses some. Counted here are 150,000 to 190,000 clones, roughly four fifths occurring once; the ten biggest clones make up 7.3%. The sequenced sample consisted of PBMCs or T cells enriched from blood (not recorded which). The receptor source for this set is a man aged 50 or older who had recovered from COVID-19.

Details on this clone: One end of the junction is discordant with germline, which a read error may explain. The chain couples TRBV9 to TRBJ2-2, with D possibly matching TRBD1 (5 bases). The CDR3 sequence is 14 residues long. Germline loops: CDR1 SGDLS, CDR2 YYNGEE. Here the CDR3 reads CASSVEGNAGELFF. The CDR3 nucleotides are TGTGCCAGCAGCGTAGAGGGGAACGCCGGGGAGCTGTTTTTT.

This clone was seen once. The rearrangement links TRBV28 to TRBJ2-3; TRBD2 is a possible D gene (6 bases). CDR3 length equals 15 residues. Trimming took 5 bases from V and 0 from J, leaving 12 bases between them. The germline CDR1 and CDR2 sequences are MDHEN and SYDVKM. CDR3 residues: CASSPRLASTDTQYF. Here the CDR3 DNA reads TGTGCCAGCAGTCCCAGGCTAGCGAGCACAGATACGCAGTATTTT. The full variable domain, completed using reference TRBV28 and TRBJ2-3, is DVKVTQSSRYLVKRTGEKVFLECVQDMDHENMFWYRQDPGLGLRLIYFSYDVKMKEKGDIPEGYSVSREKKERFSLILESASTNQTSMYLCASSPRLASTDTQYFGPGTRLTVL.

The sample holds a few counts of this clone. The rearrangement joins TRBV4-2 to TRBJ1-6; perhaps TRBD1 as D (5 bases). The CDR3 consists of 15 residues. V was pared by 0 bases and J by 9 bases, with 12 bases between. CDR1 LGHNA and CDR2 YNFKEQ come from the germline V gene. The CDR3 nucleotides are TGTGCCAGCAGCCAAGATCAGTCCGGGGGTTCACCCCTCCACTTT. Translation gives CASSQDQSGGSPLHF.

CDR3 in amino acids: CASSPGTGGIDTQYF. The DNA for the CDR3 is TGTGCCAGCTCACCCGGGACAGGGGGCATAGATACGCAGTATTTT. The chain uses TRBV18 and TRBJ2-3; 12 bases line up with TRBD1. Trimming at V came to 3 bases and at J to 5 bases, leaving 3 bases not matched to a gene. The CDR3 is 15 amino acids. Germline loops: CDR1 KGHSH, CDR2 LQKENI.

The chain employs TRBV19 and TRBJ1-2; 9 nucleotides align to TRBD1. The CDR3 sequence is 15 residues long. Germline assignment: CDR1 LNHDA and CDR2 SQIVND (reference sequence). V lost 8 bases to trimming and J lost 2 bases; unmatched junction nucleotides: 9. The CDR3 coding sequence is TGTGCCAGTCAACAGGGGGCGCGAGGGAACTATGGCTACACCTTC. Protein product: CASQQGARGNYGYTF.

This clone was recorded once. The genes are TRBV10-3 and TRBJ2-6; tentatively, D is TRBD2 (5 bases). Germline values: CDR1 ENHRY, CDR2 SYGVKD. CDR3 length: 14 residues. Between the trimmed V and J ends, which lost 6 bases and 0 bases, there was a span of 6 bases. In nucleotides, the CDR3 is TGTGCCATCAGGGGAGCCTCTGGGGCCAACGTCCTGACTTTC. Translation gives CAIRGASGANVLTF.

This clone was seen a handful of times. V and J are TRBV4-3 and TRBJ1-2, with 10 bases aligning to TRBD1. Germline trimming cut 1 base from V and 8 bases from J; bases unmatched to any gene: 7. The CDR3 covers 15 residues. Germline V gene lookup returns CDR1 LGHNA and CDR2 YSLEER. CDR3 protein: CASSQARQGAPGYTF. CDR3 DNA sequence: TGCGCCAGCAGCCAAGCCCGACAGGGGGCGCCGGGCTACACCTTC.

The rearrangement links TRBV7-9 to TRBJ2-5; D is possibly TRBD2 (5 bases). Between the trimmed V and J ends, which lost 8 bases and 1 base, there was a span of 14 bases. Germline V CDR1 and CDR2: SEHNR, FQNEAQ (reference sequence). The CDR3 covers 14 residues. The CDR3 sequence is CASGISGSQETQYF. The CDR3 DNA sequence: TGTGCCAGCGGGATTTCGGGGTCCCAAGAGACCCAGTACTTC.

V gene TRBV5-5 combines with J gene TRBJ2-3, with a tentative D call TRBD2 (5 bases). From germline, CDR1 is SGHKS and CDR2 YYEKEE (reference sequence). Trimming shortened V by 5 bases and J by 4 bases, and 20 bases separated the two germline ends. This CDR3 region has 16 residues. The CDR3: CASSPGLGPGSDTQYF. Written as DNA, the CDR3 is TGTGCCAGCAGTCCCGGCTTAGGTCCGGGGTCAGATACGCAGTATTTT.

DNA of the CDR3: TGTGCCAGCAGGAGGGGGCTAGCGGGGGGCCCTAGCACAGATACGCAGTATTTT. Amino acids: CASRRGLAGGPSTDTQYF. V usage is TRBV2 and J usage is TRBJ2-3; 11 nucleotides line up with TRBD2. Trimming took 6 bases from V and 0 from J; bases not matched to a gene: 11. CDR1 is SNHLY and CDR2 is FYNNEI in the germline V gene. The CDR3 has 18 residues.